Here is one T cell receptor beta chain with its context. What it binds is not known. These data belong to a study of cytomegalovirus exposure and HLA in healthy donors. Broader study findings: Most TCR beta V segments were productive about 87% or about 30% of the time in an earlier analysis. Certain indistinguishable V segments, among them TRBV6-2 and TRBV6-3, were excluded. Common viral pathogens seemed to be connected with several of the most significant clusters, according to a later analysis.

V gave up 7 bases and J gave up 13 bases; unmatched junction bases: 19. The CDR3 has 14 amino acids. The germline gives CDR1 MDHEN, CDR2 SYDVKM. Primers included in the PCR were 60 Vbeta and 13 Jbeta primers. Sequencing was performed with immunoSEQ multiplex PCR; in TCRdb, only in-frame clones are kept and a portion is missing. This sample has under 200,000 clones, with 70% to 80% found just once. The rearrangement links TRBV28 to TRBJ2-7, with 7 bases fitting TRBD1. Sequences were obtained from PBMCs. This TCR came from a woman between 50 and 59 years old in good health and CMV-seronegative. CDR3 nucleotide sequence: TGTGCCAGCACACCCTACCCCGGGACAGCGATACTCTACTTC. It encodes CASTPYPGTAILYF.